This T cell receptor (beta chain) was observed in a study of early T cells in non-severe SARS-CoV-2 infection. Study at large: It was bulk RNA from unsorted whole blood that was sequenced, and the chains were unpaired.

This clonotype was observed at least ten times. Its matching antigen is unknown. The study's findings and limits: Lookups in VDJdb leaned toward anti-spike CD8 responses and missed private and CD4 specificities.

Germline CDR1 reads SGHVS; CDR2 reads FQNEAQ. This CDR3 is built from 13 residues. V was cut by 5 bases and J by 7 bases, with 9 bases left in between. Individual cDNA molecules were tagged with unique molecular identifiers, the study reported. Each CDR3 protein gets one entry after TCRdb re-called the 5' RACE reads with MiXCR. The table has approximately 81,000 distinct CDR3 sequences, 13% seen once. The specimen sequenced was whole blood. The TCR comes from an adult who was a healthcare worker with PCR-confirmed SARS-CoV-2 infection or an uninfected control (not recorded which). The gene calls are TRBV7-8 and TRBJ1-6; D possibly corresponds to TRBD1 (6 bases). The CDR3 nucleotides are TGTGCCAGCAGCGGGACAAGAAATTCACCCCTCCACTTT. Its protein product is CASSGTRNSPLHF.